Below are 4 T cell receptor beta chains sequenced from a single sample in a study of monozygotic twins with inflammatory bowel disease. TCRdb re-analyzed the 5' RACE reads; it lists each CDR3 protein once, without DNA. This sample's table reports about 380,000 distinct CDR3 sequences. The sample taken for sequencing was blood. These receptors were obtained from a human donor with ulcerative colitis or Crohn's disease, or a healthy co-twin of an affected twin (not recorded which).

The chain employs TRBV5-1 and TRBJ1-2. The CDR3 runs to 14 residues. The germline CDR1 and CDR2 sequences are SGHRS and YFSETQ. The CDR3 sequence: CASSLEGYNYGYTF.

The genes are TRBV18 and TRBJ2-5; there is no DNA to check the TCRdb D call of TRBD1. The CDR3 spans 16 residues. The germline V gene encodes CDR1 KGHSH and CDR2 LQKENI. CDR3 amino acids: CASSLNSGTAIWTQYF.

The chain uses TRBV7-2 and TRBJ2-7. The CDR3 contains 12 residues. Germline loops: CDR1 SGHTA, CDR2 FQGNSA. The chain's CDR3 is CASRDSSYEQYF.

This chain uses TRBV5-1 with TRBJ2-2; the D gene TCRdb calls, TRBD2, cannot be checked with no DNA. Looked up from germline, CDR1 is SGHRS and CDR2 is YFSETQ. This CDR3 region has 19 residues. Here the CDR3 reads CASSLSLRANKPNTGELFF.